This TCR beta chain was recorded in a study of beta chain features in type 1 diabetes. General study results and limits: Patients with Type 1 diabetes showed moderately but significantly shorter TCRB CDR3s in all four CD4+ subsets. PCR could preferentially amplify shorter templates, alike in patients and controls.

Expressed TCRB transcripts were sequenced because the isolated RNA had all been reverse transcribed beforehand. Profiled with immunoSEQ multiplex PCR; TCRdb holds only in-frame clones, not every one. The data contain more than 100,000 clones, approximately 10% of them singletons. The CDR3 covers 14 residues. CDR1 is MNHNS and CDR2 is SASEGT in the germline V gene. V lost 7 bases and J 4 bases, leaving 16 bases between the germline ends. This clone turned up a few times. Antigen unknown. This TCR was sampled from a man younger than 40 with type 1 diabetes. The chain joins TRBV6-1 to TRBJ1-2, with D maybe TRBD1 (6 bases). The sample taken for sequencing was central memory CD4+ T cells from blood. CDR3 residues: CASTVQAGAYGYTF. The CDR3 nucleotides are TGTGCCAGCACCGTTCAGGCAGGGGCCTATGGCTACACCTTC.